Included here is one T cell receptor beta chain sequence, with context. What it recognizes is unknown. These data belong to a study of post-analysis software for immune sequencing data. General observations from the study: About 5 TRBV segments appeared more often in patients than in controls, and TRBV5-6, TRBV5-1 and TRBV20-1 were among these. Controls significantly exceeded multiple sclerosis patients in normalized Chao1 diversity.

Germline CDR1 reads SEHNR; CDR2 reads FQNEAQ (reference sequence). The germline V and J ends were trimmed by 4 bases and 10 bases, with 14 bases remaining between them. The CDR3 sequence is 14 residues long. Unique molecular identifiers featured in each of the TCR beta cDNA libraries. TCRdb processed the PCR reads anew with MiXCR; each CDR3 protein has one entry. The sample shows about 400,000 distinct CDR3 sequences, around 33% of them seen only once. The rearrangement joins TRBV7-9 to TRBJ1-6; D not resolved. The sample consisted of blood. The sequence derives from a girl under 18 with multiple sclerosis. The CDR3, as DNA: TGTGCCAGCAGCTCGACTACTGGAGGATCACCCCTCCACTTT. This codes for CASSSTTGGSPLHF.